This is a list of T cell receptor beta chains from one sample in a study of shared clonotypes between healthy human individuals. TCRdb's copy holds only in-frame clones and misses some; the assay was immunoSEQ multiplex PCR. The profile shows 2 million to 2.5 million clones, approximately 96% of them singletons. Input material: naive CD4+ T cells sorted from blood. The receptor source for this set is a man between 18 and 35 years old in good health. Both conserved end residues are part of each CDR3. Fields, in order: V gene, clone size, D gene, J gene, CDR3 protein, CDR3 DNA. The D gene is left open where the match is weak. Part of the rows lack a size; the others show once, few, many or a class for expanded clones.

V gene: TRBV2
clone size: -
D gene: TRBD1
J gene: TRBJ1-3
CDR3 protein: CASSLTGGADTIYF
CDR3 DNA: TGTGCCAGCAGTTTAACAGGGGGCGCGGACACCATATATTTT

V gene: TRBV4-3
clone size: once
D gene: TRBD1
J gene: TRBJ2-5
CDR3 protein: CASSPITGGKETQYF
CDR3 DNA: TGCGCCAGCAGCCCCATCACAGGGGGTAAAGAGACCCAGTACTTC

V gene: TRBV7-9
clone size: -
D gene: -
J gene: TRBJ2-5
CDR3 protein: CASSLRTEQETQYF
CDR3 DNA: TGTGCCAGCAGCCTGCGGACAGAACAAGAGACCCAGTACTTC

V gene: TRBV30
clone size: -
D gene: TRBD1
J gene: TRBJ2-3
CDR3 protein: CAWSVQGPRAAQYF
CDR3 DNA: TGTGCCTGGAGTGTACAGGGGCCTCGGGCGGCGCAGTATTTT

V gene: TRBV10-3
clone size: -
D gene: TRBD1
J gene: TRBJ1-1
CDR3 protein: CAIRRQGALNTEAFF
CDR3 DNA: TGTGCCATCAGACGACAGGGGGCCCTGAACACTGAAGCTTTCTTT

V gene: TRBV19
clone size: -
D gene: TRBD2
J gene: TRBJ2-3
CDR3 protein: CASSSIAGGGTDTQYF
CDR3 DNA: TGTGCCAGTAGTTCAATAGCGGGAGGTGGGACAGATACGCAGTATTTT

V gene: TRBV10-2
clone size: once
D gene: -
J gene: TRBJ2-2
CDR3 protein: CASSAAGGGTGELFF
CDR3 DNA: TGCGCCAGCAGTGCGGCCGGGGGCGGCACCGGGGAGCTGTTTTTT

V gene: TRBV5-1
clone size: -
D gene: TRBD1
J gene: TRBJ1-6
CDR3 protein: CASRSTGGDSPLHF
CDR3 DNA: TGCGCCAGCAGGTCGACAGGGGGAGATTCACCCCTCCACTTT

V gene: TRBV2
clone size: -
D gene: -
J gene: TRBJ1-2
CDR3 protein: CASSLGRSYGYTF
CDR3 DNA: TGTGCCAGCAGTCTCGGCAGGAGCTATGGCTACACCTTC

V gene: TRBV4-1
clone size: few
D gene: -
J gene: TRBJ2-5
CDR3 protein: CASSTRLQETQYF
CDR3 DNA: TGCGCCAGCAGCACCCGACTACAAGAGACCCAGTACTTC

V gene: TRBV6-5
clone size: -
D gene: -
J gene: TRBJ2-6
CDR3 protein: CASSYVSSGANVLTF
CDR3 DNA: TGTGCCAGCAGTTATGTCAGCTCTGGGGCCAACGTCCTGACTTTC

V gene: TRBV6-1
clone size: -
D gene: -
J gene: TRBJ1-3
CDR3 protein: CASRAPGNTIYF
CDR3 DNA: TGTGCCAGCAGGGCCCCGGGAAACACCATATATTTT

V gene: TRBV5-4
clone size: -
D gene: TRBD1
J gene: TRBJ2-7
CDR3 protein: CASSLSKGALYEQYF
CDR3 DNA: TGTGCCAGCAGCTTGAGTAAGGGGGCCCTCTACGAGCAGTACTTC

V gene: TRBV5-1
clone size: -
D gene: TRBD1
J gene: TRBJ2-7
CDR3 protein: CASSAGTGIFYEQYF
CDR3 DNA: TGCGCCAGCAGCGCCGGGACAGGGATCTTCTACGAGCAGTACTTC

V gene: TRBV20-1
clone size: -
D gene: -
J gene: TRBJ1-1
CDR3 protein: CSATGTIEAFF
CDR3 DNA: TGCAGTGCCACCGGGACGATAGAAGCTTTCTTT

V gene: TRBV2
clone size: -
D gene: TRBD1
J gene: TRBJ2-2
CDR3 protein: CASSDRTGGGELFF
CDR3 DNA: TGTGCCAGCAGTGACCGGACAGGGGGCGGGGAGCTGTTTTTT

V gene: TRBV4-1
clone size: -
D gene: -
J gene: TRBJ1-1
CDR3 protein: CASSQDPDARYTEAFF
CDR3 DNA: TGCGCCAGCAGCCAAGATCCCGACGCACGATACACTGAAGCTTTCTTT

V gene: TRBV4-1
clone size: -
D gene: -
J gene: TRBJ2-7
CDR3 protein: CASSHLSPGEQYF
CDR3 DNA: TGCGCCAGCAGCCATCTGAGCCCCGGCGAGCAGTACTTC

V gene: TRBV19
clone size: -
D gene: TRBD1
J gene: TRBJ1-2
CDR3 protein: CASSPQGTGGIPHGYTF
CDR3 DNA: TGTGCCAGTAGTCCGCAGGGGACAGGGGGCATACCCCATGGCTACACCTTC

V gene: TRBV4-3
clone size: -
D gene: TRBD2
J gene: TRBJ2-3
CDR3 protein: CASSQISGRSTDTQYF
CDR3 DNA: TGCGCCAGCAGCCAAATTAGCGGGAGAAGCACAGATACGCAGTATTTT

V gene: TRBV30
clone size: -
D gene: TRBD1
J gene: TRBJ2-5
CDR3 protein: CACKRDSYGGETQYF
CDR3 DNA: TGTGCCTGCAAACGGGACAGTTATGGGGGAGAGACCCAGTACTTC

V gene: TRBV7-6
clone size: -
D gene: -
J gene: TRBJ1-4
CDR3 protein: CASSPGQTTNEKLFF
CDR3 DNA: TGTGCCAGCAGCCCCGGACAAACAACTAATGAAAAACTGTTTTTT